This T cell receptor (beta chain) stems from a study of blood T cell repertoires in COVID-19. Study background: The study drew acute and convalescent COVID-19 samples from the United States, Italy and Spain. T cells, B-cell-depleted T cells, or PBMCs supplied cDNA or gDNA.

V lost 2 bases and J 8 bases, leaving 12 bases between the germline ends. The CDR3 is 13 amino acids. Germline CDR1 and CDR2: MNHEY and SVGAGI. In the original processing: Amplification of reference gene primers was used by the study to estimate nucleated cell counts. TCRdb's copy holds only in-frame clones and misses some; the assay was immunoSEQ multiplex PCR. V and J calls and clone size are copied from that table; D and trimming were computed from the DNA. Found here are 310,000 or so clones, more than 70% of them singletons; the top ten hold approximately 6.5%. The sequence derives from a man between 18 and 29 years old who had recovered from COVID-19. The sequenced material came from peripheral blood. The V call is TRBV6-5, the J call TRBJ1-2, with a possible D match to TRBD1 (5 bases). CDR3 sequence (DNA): TGTGCCAGCAGTTACAGCAGGGCAGGAGGCTACACCTTC. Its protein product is CASSYSRAGGYTF.